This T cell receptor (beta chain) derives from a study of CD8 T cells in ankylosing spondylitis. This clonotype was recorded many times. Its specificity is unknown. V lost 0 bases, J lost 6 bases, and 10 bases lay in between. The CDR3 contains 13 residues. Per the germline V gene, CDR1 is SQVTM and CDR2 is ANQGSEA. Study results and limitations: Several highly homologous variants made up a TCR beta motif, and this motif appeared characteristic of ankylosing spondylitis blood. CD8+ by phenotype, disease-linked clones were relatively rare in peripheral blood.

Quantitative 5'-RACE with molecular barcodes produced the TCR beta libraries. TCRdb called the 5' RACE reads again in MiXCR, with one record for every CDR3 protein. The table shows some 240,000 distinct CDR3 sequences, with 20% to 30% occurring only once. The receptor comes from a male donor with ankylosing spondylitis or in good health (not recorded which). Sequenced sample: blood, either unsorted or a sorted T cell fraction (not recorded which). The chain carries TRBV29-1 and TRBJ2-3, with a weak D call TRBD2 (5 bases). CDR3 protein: CSVEEGAVDTQYF. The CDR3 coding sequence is TGCAGCGTTGAAGAGGGAGCGGTGGATACGCAGTATTTT.